Listed below are T cell receptor beta chains from one sample, sequenced in a study of blood T cell repertoires in COVID-19. Assay used: immunoSEQ multiplex PCR; TCRdb lists only in-frame clones, some missing. The sample includes about 240,000 clones, 75% to 90% of them seen just once. Sequenced material: PBMCs or T cells enriched from blood (not recorded which). The receptors were gathered from a woman aged 25 to 45 who had recovered from COVID-19. Each CDR3 is given with its conserved first and last residue. The D gene is left open where the match is weak. Clone size is stated in some rows and not others, as once, few, many or a class when expanded.

D gene	clone size	V gene	J gene	CDR3 DNA	CDR3 protein
TRBD1	NA	TRBV5-1	TRBJ2-3	TGCGCCAGCAGCCTGGGACAGGGTTCGAGAGATACGCAGTATTTT	CASSLGQGSRDTQYF
NA	NA	TRBV6-5	TRBJ2-7	TGTGCCAGCAGTTACTCGCGGGATTACTACGAGCAGTACTTC	CASSYSRDYYEQYF
TRBD1	NA	TRBV19	TRBJ1-5	TGTGCCACCCAAAAGGTGACAGGGATCGGGCAGCCCCAGCATTTT	CATQKVTGIGQPQHF
TRBD1	NA	TRBV7-8	TRBJ1-1	TGTGCCAGCAGCCTGCCGGGACAGGAGAACACTGAAGCTTTCTTT	CASSLPGQENTEAFF
NA	NA	TRBV7-6	TRBJ2-7	TGTGCCAGCAGCCCCCCCGGGGGGCACCTCTACGAGCAGTACTTC	CASSPPGGHLYEQYF
NA	once	TRBV19	TRBJ1-4	TGTGCCAGTAGCACCAAGGAGGGTGAAAAACTGTTTTTT	CASSTKEGEKLFF
NA	NA	TRBV13	TRBJ2-7	TGTGCCAGCAGCTTGGGAGGTAAGGGATCCTACGAGCAGTACTTC	CASSLGGKGSYEQYF
NA	NA	TRBV19	TRBJ1-1	TGTGCCAGTAGTAACTTGATGAACACTGAAGCTTTCTTT	CASSNLMNTEAFF
NA	NA	TRBV28	TRBJ1-5	TGTGCCAGCAGTTTAAGGGGCTTGGAGCCCCAGCATTTT	CASSLRGLEPQHF
NA	NA	TRBV7-8	TRBJ1-5	TGTGCCAGCAGCTCGAGGACAGGCAATCAGCCCCAGCATTTT	CASSSRTGNQPQHF
TRBD1	once	TRBV18	TRBJ1-2	TGTGCCAGCTCACCAGGGACAGATTATGGCTACACCTTC	CASSPGTDYGYTF
NA	NA	TRBV29-1	TRBJ2-7	TGCAGCGTTGAGTCTTATATAGGGGGGGGAGGGCGTAAGCAGTACTTC	CSVESYIGGGGRKQYF
NA	once	TRBV7-9	TRBJ1-1	TGTGCCAGCAGCTTAGCATCAATGAACACTGAAGCTTTCTTT	CASSLASMNTEAFF
NA	NA	TRBV28	TRBJ1-5	TGTGCCAGCAGGACAGCGAATCAGCCCCAGCATTTT	CASRTANQPQHF
NA	NA	TRBV7-2	TRBJ1-2	TGTGCCAGCAGCTTAGAAGTTGGGGGCAATGGCTACACCTTC	CASSLEVGGNGYTF
TRBD2	NA	TRBV7-2	TRBJ2-5	TGTGCCAGCAGCTTAACTCCGGGACTAGCGGGGGATCAAGAGACCCAGTACTTC	CASSLTPGLAGDQETQYF
NA	NA	TRBV7-2	TRBJ1-1	TGTGCCAGCAGCTCAAGAAGGGGTGAAGCTTTCTTT	CASSSRRGEAFF
NA	NA	TRBV7-3	TRBJ2-1	TGTGCCAGCAGAGCGAGCGGGAATGAGCAGTTCTTC	CASRASGNEQFF
TRBD1	NA	TRBV14	TRBJ2-3	TGTGCCAGCAGCGCTTTGGGACAGGGCGGCACAGATACGCAGTATTTT	CASSALGQGGTDTQYF
NA	NA	TRBV15	TRBJ1-2	TGTGCCACCAGCAGAAGGACGTCGGGGGGCTACACCTTC	CATSRRTSGGYTF
NA	NA	TRBV28	TRBJ1-2	TGTGCCACCATGGCGGGCTATGGCTACACCTTC	CATMAGYGYTF
TRBD2	NA	TRBV28	TRBJ2-7	TGTGCCAGCCTCGAAGTAGCGGGAGTCTCCTACGAGCAGTACTTC	CASLEVAGVSYEQYF
NA	NA	TRBV7-3	TRBJ2-3	TGTGCCAGCAGCTTAGTATCAGGGGCCACAGATACGCAGTATTTT	CASSLVSGATDTQYF
TRBD1	NA	TRBV4-1	TRBJ1-1	TGCGCCAGCAGCCCTGACAGGGTGGGGATCACTGAAGCTTTCTTT	CASSPDRVGITEAFF
TRBD1	NA	TRBV7-2	TRBJ1-2	TGTGCCAGCAGCCTAGGACAGGGCAGGAAAAACTATGGCTACACCTTC	CASSLGQGRKNYGYTF
NA	NA	TRBV10-3	TRBJ1-6	TGTGCCATCAGTGAGGATTCATCAGGGTCACCCCTCCACTTT	CAISEDSSGSPLHF
NA	NA	TRBV9	TRBJ2-1	TGTGCCAGCAGTAGAGCCGGGACTCAATACAATGAGCAGTTCTTC	CASSRAGTQYNEQFF
TRBD1	NA	TRBV7-2	TRBJ2-7	TGTGCCAGCAGCCCCTACCAGGGACAGGGCTACGAGCAGTACTTC	CASSPYQGQGYEQYF
NA	NA	TRBV7-3	TRBJ1-2	TGTGCCAGCAGCTACCAGGGTGGTGGCTACACCTTC	CASSYQGGGYTF
TRBD1	NA	TRBV30	TRBJ1-2	TGTGCCTGGAGTCCGGGACAGGGATATGGCTACACCTTC	CAWSPGQGYGYTF
NA	once	TRBV18	TRBJ1-1	TGTGCCAGCTCACCTCGTCAGCCAGGGTTGAACACTGAAGCTTTCTTT	CASSPRQPGLNTEAFF